The clone carrying this TCR beta chain is labeled medium-sized based on frequency. Antigen specificity is unknown. The data were obtained in a study of CXCR3-negative and CXCR3-positive naive CD8 T cells. It was by 5' RACE with UMI labels that the TRB cDNA libraries were prepared. TCRdb re-called the 5' RACE reads, yielding one record per CDR3 amino acid sequence without DNA. Across about 5,600 distinct CDR3 sequences, the top ten clones capture over 1.5% of the sample. The CDR3 length is 12 residues. CDR1 is SEHNR and CDR2 is FQNEAQ in the germline V gene (reference sequence). General study results and limits: The authors found comparable surface CD5 between naive subsets and inferred TCR strength from TRB CDR3 properties. Memory cells differed in TRBV-TRBJ usage, but naive CXCR3-negative and CXCR3-positive cells had similar usage. Researchers report that CXCR3-positive naive cells carry more hydrophobic TRB CDR3s than CXCR3-negative naive cells.

A CD45RO-CCR7+CD27+CD95- phenotype identified naive CD8+ T cells. This rearrangement joins TRBV7-9 to TRBJ2-7; TCRdb outputs TRBD1, but without DNA this stays unchecked. The receptor was isolated from a human donor in good health. Some clones in this sample may be carry-over from other donors' samples. Sequenced material: naive CXCR3- CD8+ T cells from blood. The subset is: CD45RO-CCR7+CD27+CD95- naive CD8+ T cells lacking CXCR3 (TNR3-). Here the CDR3 reads CASSLGGQGQYF.